This TCR beta chain was sequenced for a study of T cell repertoires in cytomegalovirus infection. Germline-derived CDR1 and CDR2 are WSHSY and SAAADI. V was shortened by 5 bases and J by 0 bases, with 11 bases between the two germline ends. This CDR3 is 14 amino acids long. Broader study findings: HLA-C-restricted CMV clonotypes gave the most frequent clonotype in two of eight donors. Public TCR beta family frequency separated CMV-and-HLA carriers, including in an independent cohort.

As concerns this clonotype: The target antigen is unknown.

TCRdb re-called the reads through MiXCR, storing one row per CDR3 protein. The sample has some 940,000 distinct CDR3 sequences; roughly 30% are singletons. The V gene is TRBV10-2, the J gene TRBJ2-7; D may be TRBD2 (6 bases). Sample: cultured CD8+ T cells from PBMCs, taken from culture after CMV antigen stimulation. This receptor was obtained from a human donor in good health (CMV status not recorded). Some clones in this sample may be carry-over from other donors' samples. The CDR3 nucleotides are TGCGCCAGCAGTCTAGCGCTGTTCTCCTACGAGCAGTACTTC. It yields the protein CASSLALFSYEQYF.